This T cell receptor (beta chain) was profiled in a study of tumor-infiltrating lymphocytes in primary liver carcinoma (dated by TCRdb to 2016 to 2017). As for the study more broadly: Of the five patients (three men and two women, aged 30 to 69 years), four had hepatocellular carcinoma and one had combined HCC and intrahepatic cholangiocarcinoma. The five patients had tumors of stage T1-T3 N0M0, with maximum diameters ranging from 4.2 to 10 cm. Each sample produced about 3.5 to 8 million productive TCRbeta reads, and read depth showed no significant difference between tissue types. For each liver tumor, the study sampled five regions along with adjacent normal tissue and blood, and applied TCRbeta repertoire sequencing, expression microarrays and whole-exome sequencing. TCRbeta repertoire sequencing covered approximately 35 specimens from 5 patients: around 25 tumor regions, 5 adjacent noncancerous liver tissues and 5 peripheral blood samples. Technical replicate repertoires showed high reproducibility, with mean shared-clone rates about 0.86 and correlation coefficients above 0.95. Broader findings and caveats from the paper: Only the TCR beta chain was sequenced, so true repertoire diversity is likely underestimated because unpaired alpha chains were not captured. Bulk unsorted samples precluded comparing CD4+ and CD8+ T cell repertoires. Compared with blood, tumors had a significantly larger share of the repertoire taken up by the top 250 clones (p = 0.039). Pairs of tumor regions showed greater repertoire overlap (mean around 36%) than tumor-adjacent pairs (roughly 17%) or tumor-blood pairs (about 14%), which is consistent with antigen-driven expansion. Only a few patients were included in the study, and the authors note that the findings should be validated in a larger study.

This clonotype was counted between two and nine times. It has no known antigen specificity. Base qualities were left out, and no much larger clone turns up one base away. V is cut by 1 base and J by 4 bases, and the space between the germline ends is 13 bases. Based on the germline V gene (reference sequence), the CDR1 and CDR2 sequences are SEHNR and FQNEAQ. The CDR3, cysteine through phenylalanine, is 15 amino acids long. CDR3 DNA only is kept here, 45 bases in frame from base 1. Without any cell sorting, total RNA and DNA were co-extracted from about 20-30 mg of bulk tissue using the AllPrep DNA/RNA mini kit. Between late 2015 and March 2016, several patients in China with histopathologically diagnosed primary liver carcinoma had surgical resection. Patients had chronic HBV infection and were treatment-naive at sampling. Pieces of fresh tumor and adjacent tissue were cut in half, with one half kept in RNAlater at -80 degrees C and the other half sent for histology.

TCRbeta-specific cDNA was reverse-transcribed from 500 ng total RNA using a constant-region primer and ProtoScript II reverse transcriptase. Three nested multiplex PCR rounds, following a slightly modified ARM-PCR procedure, were used to build the TCRbeta libraries. The first two PCR rounds used multiplex TRBV1-TRBV30 forward primers with a Cbeta reverse primer, each for around 10 cycles. Sample barcodes and Illumina adapters were added in a final 25-cycle PCR using Deep VentR polymerase. Amplicons of 200-500 bp were gel-purified with a QIAquick gel extraction kit before sequencing. An Illumina HiSeq 2500 was used to sequence the TCRbeta amplicons, generating 250-bp paired-end reads. In the original analysis: Trimmomatic v0.33 was used to quality-trim the reads, and FLASH v1.2.11 was used to merge paired reads so that full CDR3 sequences could be recovered. V, D and J germline segments were assigned to the rearranged TCRbeta sequences using MiGEC v1.2.1b. Clonotype statistics, along with Shannon-Wiener diversity indices, were calculated using VDJtools v1.0.0. Except for diversity analysis, only the 250 most abundant clonotypes of each sample were used in subsequent analyses to reduce sampling bias. TCRdb reran the public reads through fastp at Q25 and MiXCR, keeping productive beta chains. Each record represents a unique CDR3 protein, reported with the most common genes and DNA among its rows. TCRdb's processing, not the authors', yielded these V and J calls. This sample is represented by about 96,000 distinct CDR3 sequences; around 68% of them were singletons. Clones ranked in the top ten supply around 26% of the sample.

Sequenced sample: tumor-adjacent normal liver tissue. The origin of this receptor is a man aged 35-49 years with primary liver carcinoma and hepatitis B virus infection. The chain is assembled from TRBV7-9 and TRBJ2-5; TRBD2 is a weak D gene call, 6 bases matching. The nucleotide sequence reads as follows: TGTGCCAGCAGCTTAGGCCAGGGAGGAGGAGAGACCCAGTACTTC. It translates to CASSLGQGGGETQYF.